This TCR beta chain was retrieved from a study of response to subunit inactivated influenza vaccine. TCRdb analysed the RT-PCR reads with MiXCR anew, one entry per CDR3 protein. In the table there are about 650,000 distinct CDR3 sequences, 15% to 17% of which are singletons. With 0 bases clipped from V and 10 bases from J, the junction kept 15 bases outside the gene matches. The germline V gene has CDR1 MNHEY and CDR2 SVGAGI. CDR3 length equals 18 residues. The sequence was obtained from a man aged 45 to 65 who received an inactivated influenza vaccine. Source: PBMCs from blood, taken roughly 12 days after vaccination. The V and J genes are TRBV6-5 and TRBJ1-6; 7 nucleotides agree with TRBD1. This CDR3 is CASSYSPNLTGRDSPLHF. The CDR3 DNA reads as TGTGCCAGCAGTTACTCGCCTAATCTGACAGGGCGCGACTCACCCCTCCACTTT.